The rows below give T cell receptor beta chains drawn from one sample of a study of CD8 T cells in Susac syndrome. TCRdb processed the immunoSEQ multiplex PCR reads anew with MiXCR; each CDR3 protein has one entry. The sample contains approximately 160,000 distinct CDR3 sequences, about 96% of which appear only once. The sequenced material came from CD4+ T cells from PBMCs. These receptors were collected from a human donor with Susac syndrome. The CDR3 runs from the conserved cysteine through the conserved F or W. The D gene is left open where the match is weak. Clone size is shown for a subset of rows, as once, few, many or a class of expanded clone.

>TRBJ2-1|TRBD2|-|TRBV2
CASSDSWAREGFF
TGTGCCAGCAGTGATTCATGGGCAAGGGAGGGCTTCTTC
>TRBJ1-2|TRBD1|-|TRBV19
CASSPGTGDYGYTF
TGTGCCAGTAGTCCAGGGACAGGGGACTATGGCTACACCTTC
>TRBJ2-4|-|-|TRBV7-9
CASSLDAAYIQYF
TGTGCCAGCAGCTTAGACGCAGCTTACATTCAGTACTTC
>TRBJ2-1|-|-|TRBV4-2
CASSPDYGSNEQFF
TGTGCCAGCAGCCCGGACTACGGCAGCAATGAGCAGTTCTTC
>TRBJ2-2|-|once|TRBV29-1
CSVVTGNTGELFF
TGCAGCGTAGTGACAGGGAACACCGGGGAGCTGTTTTTT
>TRBJ2-1|-|-|TRBV9
CASSVRHNNEQFF
TGTGCCAGCAGCGTACGACACAACAATGAGCAGTTCTTC
>TRBJ2-6|-|-|TRBV28
CASRPASGANVLTF
TGTGCCAGCAGGCCAGCCTCTGGGGCCAACGTCCTGACTTTC
>TRBJ2-2|-|-|TRBV5-4
CASSRGQSNTGELFF
TGTGCCAGCAGCCGAGGACAGTCGAACACCGGGGAGCTGTTTTTT
>TRBJ1-2|-|-|TRBV11-1
CASSHDSGYGYTF
TGTGCCAGCAGCCACGACTCCGGGTATGGCTACACCTTC
>TRBJ1-2|-|-|TRBV3-1
CASSQDRAAPYGYTF
TGTGCCAGCAGCCAAGATCGGGCAGCTCCTTATGGCTACACCTTC
>TRBJ2-7|-|-|TRBV20-1
CSAERVGAYEQYF
TGCAGTGCTGAGCGAGTGGGGGCCTACGAGCAGTACTTC
>TRBJ2-7|TRBD2|-|TRBV5-1
CASSPGLAGLFHEQYF
TGCGCCAGCAGCCCGGGACTAGCGGGACTCTTCCACGAGCAGTACTTC
>TRBJ2-5|TRBD2|-|TRBV9
CASSAGLADPQETQYF
TGTGCCAGCAGCGCTGGACTAGCGGACCCCCAAGAGACCCAGTACTTC
>TRBJ2-1|-|-|TRBV24-1
CATSDGLRDEQFF
TGTGCCACCAGTGATGGACTTCGGGATGAGCAGTTCTTC
>TRBJ2-3|-|-|TRBV5-6
CASSNRGPTDTQYF
TGTGCCAGCAGTAACCGGGGGCCCACAGATACGCAGTATTTT
>TRBJ2-6|-|-|TRBV5-5
CASSLAPSSGANVLTF
TGTGCCAGCAGCTTGGCCCCCAGCTCTGGGGCCAACGTCCTGACTTTC
>TRBJ2-4|-|-|TRBV20-1
CSAREPAGQGNIQYF
TGCAGTGCTAGAGAACCGGCGGGACAAGGAAACATTCAGTACTTC
>TRBJ1-5|-|-|TRBV19
CASSIATHQPQHF
TGTGCCAGTAGTATAGCCACCCATCAGCCCCAGCATTTT
>TRBJ2-6|TRBD1|few|TRBV27
CASADRGSGANVLTF
TGTGCCAGCGCGGACAGGGGTTCTGGGGCCAACGTCCTGACTTTC
>TRBJ2-2|-|once|TRBV6-1
CASSPQGSNTGELFF
TGTGCCAGCAGTCCACAGGGTAGCAACACCGGGGAGCTGTTTTTT
>TRBJ1-5|-|-|TRBV9
CASSVGGSQPQHF
TGTGCCAGCAGCGTAGGAGGGAGTCAGCCCCAGCATTTT
>TRBJ2-5|-|-|TRBV2
CASYKKETQYF
TGTGCCAGCTACAAGAAAGAGACCCAGTACTTC
>TRBJ1-2|-|-|TRBV6-5
CASKDIANYGYTF
TGTGCCAGCAAGGACATAGCTAACTATGGCTACACCTTC